These 22 T cell receptor beta chains share one sample of origin, sequenced in a study of cytomegalovirus exposure and HLA in healthy donors. PCR involved 60 Vbeta and 13 Jbeta primers. Here immunoSEQ multiplex PCR was the method, and the copy in TCRdb shows in-frame clones only, minus some. The data hold 110,000 to 150,000 clones, with roughly 82% observed a single time. Material for sequencing was PBMCs. The receptors derive from a male donor in good health and CMV-seronegative.

The chain recombines TRBV14 with TRBJ1-4; D may be TRBD1 (5 bases). With 5 bases removed from V and 17 bases from J, the gap between germline ends came to 21 bases. Germline V gene sequence: CDR1 SGHDN, CDR2 FVKESK. The length of the CDR3 is 13 residues. Here the CDR3 reads CASSARRTSKGFF. As DNA, the CDR3 is TGTGCCAGCAGCGCGCGCCGGACATCGAAGGGTTTTTTT.

The chain links TRBV7-9 to TRBJ1-2; the D is unclear. Germline assignment: CDR1 SEHNR and CDR2 FQNEAQ (reference sequence). Trimming stripped 7 bases from V and 1 base from J, with 13 bases between. The CDR3 extends over 14 amino acids. The CDR3 nucleotides read TGTGCCAGCACCCGTGTAGAGGTTAACTATGGCTACACCTTC. Translating it yields CASTRVEVNYGYTF.

This clone occurred once. CDR3 sequence: CASSHPGGRETQYF. The CDR3 DNA is TGTGCCAGCAGTCACCCAGGGGGCAGGGAGACCCAGTACTTC. The chain uses TRBV7-6 and TRBJ2-5; 8 positions match TRBD1. Germline CDR1 is SGHVS and CDR2 is FNYEAQ. The J segment lost 5 bases and the V segment lost 6 bases, leaving 8 bases of the junction unmatched. The CDR3 extends over 14 amino acids.

The V call is TRBV5-8, the J call TRBJ1-6; TRBD1 might be the D (5 bases). The CDR3 runs 15 residues. Germline V CDR1 and CDR2: SGHTS, YDEGEE. V dropped 3 bases and J dropped 4 bases, with 11 bases sitting between them. The DNA of the CDR3 is TGTGCCAGCAGCTATAAGGGGTTATATAATTCACCCCTCCACTTT. It translates to CASSYKGLYNSPLHF.

The rearrangement joins TRBV2 to TRBJ1-2; D gene ambiguous. CDR3 length: 15 residues. V gave up 3 bases and J gave up 0 bases, with 11 bases separating them. Germline CDR1 is SNHLY and CDR2 is FYNNEI. The CDR3 protein is CASSDRRASNYGYTF. The CDR3 DNA follows: TGTGCCAGCAGTGATCGGCGGGCATCTAACTATGGCTACACCTTC.

The chain employs TRBV14 and TRBJ2-7; 8 bases map to TRBD1. This CDR3 is built from 14 residues. With V trimmed by 2 bases and J by 5 bases, 5 bases remained unmatched. Looked up from germline, CDR1 is SGHDN and CDR2 is FVKESK. The CDR3 nucleotides read TGTGCCAGCAGCCAAAGGGTGGACAGGGACGAGCAGTACTTC. Translated, it gives CASSQRVDRDEQYF.

V usage is TRBV27 and J usage is TRBJ2-1; the match to TRBD2 covers 11 bases. Germline assignment: CDR1 MNHEY and CDR2 SMNVEV (reference sequence). The J segment lost 15 bases and the V segment lost 5 bases, leaving 9 bases of the junction unmatched. The CDR3 runs to 13 residues. CDR3 bases: TGTGCCAGCAGTCTGACTAGCGGGACGAGTTTGTTCTTC. This encodes CASSLTSGTSLFF.

This sequence joins TRBV4-3 and TRBJ2-3, with D maybe TRBD2 (6 bases). Per the germline V gene, CDR1 is LGHNA and CDR2 is YSLEER. V was shortened by 4 bases and J by 2 bases, with 10 bases between the two germline ends. The CDR3 spans 14 residues. CDR3 protein: CASSLGTYTDTQYF. The CDR3 nucleotides are TGCGCCAGCAGCCTAGGGACTTACACAGATACGCAGTATTTT.

The V and J genes are TRBV5-4 and TRBJ1-1; D ambiguous. Germline V lookup: CDR1 SGHNT, CDR2 YYREEE (reference sequence). V was shortened by 1 base and J by 4 bases, with 5 bases between the two germline ends. The CDR3 is made up of 12 amino acids. The CDR3 coding sequence is TGTGCCAGCAGCTTGCCGAGCACTGAAGCTTTCTTT. This encodes CASSLPSTEAFF.

This chain joins TRBV7-2 and TRBJ1-6, with TRBD1 matching over 11 bases. V lost 5 bases, J lost 10 bases, and 1 base stayed unmatched. The CDR3 runs to 13 residues. Germline V CDR1 and CDR2: SGHTA, FQGNSA. This CDR3 reads CASSRDRGSPLHF. CDR3 in DNA: TGTGCCAGCAGCCGGGACAGGGGGTCACCCCTCCACTTT.

CDR3 amino acids: CASSGDYTEAFF. The CDR3 DNA is TGTGCCAGCAGCGGGGACTACACTGAAGCTTTCTTT. The chain recombines TRBV7-9 with TRBJ1-1; TRBD1 might be the D (5 bases). Trimming shortened V by 5 bases and J by 3 bases, and 7 bases separated the two germline ends. The germline V gene encodes CDR1 SEHNR and CDR2 FQNEAQ (reference sequence). This CDR3 region has 12 residues.

This chain joins TRBV15 and TRBJ2-3; 9 nucleotides agree with TRBD1. This CDR3 is built from 14 residues. The V gene end was trimmed by 1 base and the J gene end by 9 bases; junction bases not matched to a gene: 5. The germline gives CDR1 LNHNV, CDR2 YYDKDF (reference sequence). The CDR3 region is CATSRARTGETQYF. The CDR3 DNA is TGTGCCACCAGCAGAGCCCGGACAGGGGAAACGCAGTATTTT.

This sequence joins TRBV6-4 and TRBJ2-1, with D perhaps TRBD2 (6 bases). Deletions cut 0 bases from V and 7 bases from J, with 16 bases between. Looked up from germline, CDR1 is MRHNA and CDR2 is SNTAGT. This CDR3 has 16 residues. The CDR3 nucleotides are TGTGCCAGCAGTGACTCTGGATCGGGAGTTTTTAATGAGCAGTTCTTC. Amino acids: CASSDSGSGVFNEQFF.

The CDR3 DNA reads TGTGCCACCAGCAGAGTCAAGAACACTGAAGCTTTCTTT. Its protein is CATSRVKNTEAFF. This sequence joins TRBV15 and TRBJ1-1; D remains ambiguous. Trimming cost V 1 base and J 1 base, with 4 bases left between them. Germline-derived CDR1 and CDR2 are LNHNV and YYDKDF (reference sequence). The CDR3 spans 13 residues.

This clone was counted only a few times. The rearrangement links TRBV6-5 to TRBJ2-3; D is ambiguous. Between the trimmed V and J ends, which lost 6 bases and 5 bases, there was a span of 12 bases. There are 13 residues in the CDR3. Per germline, CDR1 MNHEY and CDR2 SVGAGI. Written as DNA, the CDR3 is TGTGCCAGCAGCCTACGAAATAGAGATACGCAGTATTTT. As protein: CASSLRNRDTQYF.

This chain connects TRBV6-5 to TRBJ2-5; TRBD2 might be the D (7 bases). Trimming cost V 0 bases and J 5 bases, with 13 bases left between them. The length of the CDR3 is 15 residues. Germline V gene lookup returns CDR1 MNHEY and CDR2 SVGAGI. CDR3 coding DNA: TGTGCCAGCAGTTACTCCTGGGGGGGGCAGGAGACCCAGTACTTC. Translated, it gives CASSYSWGGQETQYF.

This chain uses TRBV10-3 with TRBJ2-3, with 10 nucleotides matching TRBD2. The germline CDR1 and CDR2 sequences are ENHRY and SYGVKD. J gave up 5 bases and V 10 bases, and 6 bases lay outside the gene matches. This CDR3 has 13 amino acids. CDR3 sequence reads: CASQAGGEDTQYF. CDR3 DNA: TGTGCCAGCCAAGCGGGAGGGGAAGATACGCAGTATTTT.

This chain connects TRBV29-1 to TRBJ2-2; D might be TRBD1 (6 bases). The CDR3 has 12 residues. Germline CDR1 is SQVTM and CDR2 is ANQGSEA. The germline V and J ends were trimmed by 6 bases and 8 bases, with 13 bases remaining between them. The CDR3 loop is CSVVGGWGELFF. CDR3 sequence (DNA): TGCAGCGTCGTAGGGGGTTGGGGGGAGCTGTTTTTT.

This chain connects TRBV5-8 to TRBJ1-1; D is uncertain. Trimming pared 2 bases from V and 10 bases from J, leaving 15 bases between. Germline V gene sequence: CDR1 SGHTS, CDR2 YDEGEE. CDR3 size: 13 residues. The CDR3 nucleotides read TGTGCCAGCAGCTTTTTACACGGGATGCGAGCTTTCTTT. Translation gives CASSFLHGMRAFF.

The chain is built from TRBV28 and TRBJ2-7; a possible D gene is TRBD1 (6 bases). From germline, CDR1 is MDHEN and CDR2 SYDVKM. The length of the CDR3 is 14 residues. V dropped 6 bases and J dropped 2 bases, with 14 bases sitting between them. CDR3 residues: CASSQGQGPYEQYF. The CDR3 nucleotides are TGTGCCAGCAGCCAGGGGCAGGGGCCCTACGAGCAGTACTTC.

The CDR3 loop reads CASGLESGRENIQYF. CDR3 nucleotides: TGTGCTAGTGGTTTGGAGAGTGGCAGGGAAAACATTCAGTACTTC. The rearrangement joins TRBV12-5 to TRBJ2-4; possible D gene TRBD1, 5 bases. V was shortened by 1 base and J by 5 bases, with 12 bases between the two germline ends. The CDR3 totals 15 residues. The germline V gene has CDR1 LGHNT and CDR2 FRNRAP.

The chain is built from TRBV28 and TRBJ2-7, with 7 bases matching TRBD1. The CDR3 has 16 amino acids. V lost 5 bases, J lost 2 bases, and 12 bases stayed unmatched. Germline V lookup: CDR1 MDHEN, CDR2 SYDVKM. Here the CDR3 DNA reads TGTGCCAGCAGTCCACTAAGACAGGGTAAGACCTACGAGCAGTACTTC. This sequence encodes CASSPLRQGKTYEQYF.